This entry lists 18 T cell receptor beta chains sequenced from one sample in a study of T-cell memory formation after mild COVID-19. TCRdb itself ran the 5' RACE reads through MiXCR, one entry per CDR3 protein. Of about 210,000 distinct CDR3 sequences listed, 27% were seen once; the top ten hold more than 9.5%. The sequencing sample was made of PBMCs or a T cell subset sorted from them (not recorded which). These receptors were obtained from an adult woman who had mild COVID-19 (a few samples of this study predate the infection). Cell type and time point are not known.

This chain uses TRBV15 with TRBJ2-1; D is unclear. The germline CDR1 and CDR2 sequences are LNHNV and YYDKDF (reference sequence). The CDR3 runs 16 residues. V was cut by 0 bases and J by 0 bases, with 9 bases left in between. In DNA form, the CDR3 reads TGTGCCACCAGCAGAGACCTACCCAGCTCCTACAATGAGCAGTTCTTC. This gives the protein CATSRDLPSSYNEQFF.

In this sample, this clonotype turned up a few times. The CDR3 DNA is TGTGCCAGCCAGGCCCGGATCCAAGAGACCCAGTACTTC. This gives the protein CASQARIQETQYF. The V gene is TRBV11-2, the J gene TRBJ2-5, with D unclear. Germline loops: CDR1 SGHAT, CDR2 FQNNGV. This CDR3 has 13 residues. V was pared by 8 bases and J by 1 base, with 11 bases between. Supplemented by reference TRBV11-2 and TRBJ2-5, the full variable domain reads EAGVAQSPRYKIIEKRQSVAFWCNPISGHATLYWYQQILGQGPKLLIQFQNNGVVDDSQLPKDRFSAERLKGVDSTLKIQPAKLEDSAVYLCASQARIQETQYFGPGTRLLVL.

The chain uses TRBV7-9 and TRBJ2-3; 10 bases align to TRBD2. Germline assignment: CDR1 SEHNR and CDR2 FQNEAQ (reference sequence). This CDR3 region has 15 residues. V was pared by 5 bases and J by 4 bases, with 6 bases of the junction left unmatched. CDR3 DNA sequence: TGTGCCAGCAGCCGCGCCGGGACTAGCGCAGATACGCAGTATTTT. Protein product: CASSRAGTSADTQYF. The variable domain in full, with the rest retrieved from reference TRBV7-9 and TRBJ2-3, is DTGVSQNPRHKITKRGQNVTFRCDPISEHNRLYWYRQTLGQGPEFLTYFQNEAQLEKSRLLSDRFSAERPKGSFSTLEIQRTEQGDSAMYLCASSRAGTSADTQYFGPGTRLTVL.

The chain combines TRBV11-3 with TRBJ1-1, with 11 positions matching TRBD1. The CDR3 is 16 residues long. CDR1 and CDR2 (germline): SGHNT, YENEEA. V was pared by 7 bases and J by 1 base, with 8 bases of the junction left unmatched. CDR3 DNA sequence: TGTGCCAGCACTGGCGGACAGGGGGCTCGGAACACTGAAGCTTTCTTT. Amino acid sequence: CASTGGQGARNTEAFF.

This clonotype was counted a few times. J is TRBJ1-2 and V is TRBV29-1, with D tentatively TRBD1 (6 bases). Trimming removed 0 bases at V and 8 bases at J, with 19 bases between. Germline V CDR1 and CDR2: SQVTM, ANQGSEA. The length of the CDR3 is 15 residues. The CDR3 loop is CSVEDVQGPWGGYTF. CDR3 bases: TGCAGCGTTGAAGATGTACAGGGTCCCTGGGGGGGCTACACCTTC.

The CDR3 loop reads CASSLLPGRGQETQYF. CDR3 DNA: TGTGCCAGCAGCTTACTCCCCGGCAGGGGGCAAGAGACCCAGTACTTC. This sequence joins TRBV13 and TRBJ2-5; TRBD1 aligns across 7 bases. The ends lost 2 bases at V and 2 bases at J; junction bases unmatched: 8. This CDR3 region has 16 residues. Germline V gene data show CDR1 as PRHDT and CDR2 as FYEKMQ (reference sequence).

This clonotype was recorded a few times. V gene TRBV12-3 or TRBV12-4 combines with J gene TRBJ2-3, with 7 bases lining up with TRBD2. This CDR3 has 15 amino acids. After removal of 6 bases from V and 2 bases from J, the junction contained 8 bases not matched to a gene. This CDR3 reads CASSPSGTNTDTQYF. CDR3 sequence (DNA): TGTGCCAGCAGCCCAAGCGGGACCAACACAGATACGCAGTATTTT.

V usage is TRBV19 and J usage is TRBJ2-7; D possibly corresponds to TRBD2 (6 bases). Trimming removed 3 bases at V and 2 bases at J, with 8 bases between. The germline V gene has CDR1 LNHDA and CDR2 SQIVND (reference sequence). This CDR3 is built from 13 residues. The CDR3 DNA sequence: TGTGCCAGTAGTATCGGGAGCGCCTACGAGCAGTACTTC. This codes for CASSIGSAYEQYF.

The gene calls are TRBV7-8 and TRBJ2-3, with D possibly TRBD2 on 6 matching bases. Germline CDR1 SGHVS, CDR2 FQNEAQ. The CDR3 sequence is 15 residues long. Trimming took 5 bases from V and 2 from J, leaving 14 bases between them. In nucleotides, the CDR3 is TGTGCCAGCAGCCCGGGACTTCCCTTCACAGATACGCAGTATTTT. This translates into CASSPGLPFTDTQYF.

This clonotype was detected only a few times. The rearrangement joins TRBV28 to TRBJ2-1; 7 bases match TRBD2. V lost 7 bases to trimming and J lost 3 bases; unmatched junction nucleotides: 9. Germline CDR1 MDHEN, CDR2 SYDVKM. The CDR3 runs 15 residues. The CDR3 region is CASISGGGLYNEQFF. CDR3 bases: TGTGCCAGCATTTCGGGCGGGGGACTCTACAATGAGCAGTTCTTC.

The chain is built from TRBV13 and TRBJ2-1; D not resolved. This CDR3 comprises 15 residues. Deletions cut 0 bases from V and 2 bases from J, with 8 bases between. The V gene's germline CDR1 is PRHDT and CDR2 FYEKMQ (reference sequence). The CDR3, as DNA: TGTGCCAGCAGCTTAGGGTCCAGAACCTACAATGAGCAGTTCTTC. It codes for CASSLGSRTYNEQFF.

The V call is TRBV29-1, the J call TRBJ1-2; possible D gene TRBD1, 5 bases. The ends were cut back, 7 bases at V and 7 bases at J, with 13 bases in the middle. The CDR3 runs to 11 residues. Germline CDR1 is SQVTM and CDR2 is ANQGSEA. As DNA, the CDR3 is TGCAGCGCCCCAGGGCCTCTTGGCTACACCTTC. As protein: CSAPGPLGYTF.

The J gene is TRBJ1-1, the V gene TRBV5-1; a possible D gene is TRBD1 (6 bases). CDR3 length: 14 residues. V was cut by 4 bases and J by 3 bases, with 13 bases left in between. Germline V gives CDR1 SGHRS, CDR2 YFSETQ. CDR3 sequence reads: CASSRGQTDTEAFF. For the CDR3, the DNA is TGCGCCAGCAGCCGAGGACAGACTGACACTGAAGCTTTCTTT.

This clonotype was observed at least ten times. This chain uses TRBV24-1 with TRBJ2-3; possible D gene TRBD1, 6 bases. V was trimmed by 4 bases and J by 3 bases, leaving 10 bases between them. The germline CDR1 and CDR2 sequences are KGHDR and SFDVKD. The CDR3 is made up of 14 amino acids. The CDR3 is CATSDPRGTDTQYF. CDR3 nucleotide sequence: TGTGCCACCAGTGACCCCAGGGGAACAGATACGCAGTATTTT.

The CDR3 sequence is CASSISLGQAYEQYF. The CDR3 DNA sequence: TGTGCCAGTAGTATCTCACTGGGACAGGCCTACGAGCAGTACTTC. V gene TRBV19 combines with J gene TRBJ2-7, with 8 positions matching TRBD1. The germline V gene encodes CDR1 LNHDA and CDR2 SQIVND (reference sequence). V was pared by 3 bases and J by 2 bases, with 6 bases of the junction left unmatched. This CDR3 contains 15 residues.

This clonotype was seen only a few times. The genes are TRBV9 and TRBJ2-5, with TRBD1 identical over 7 bases. The CDR3 has 14 amino acids. Germline CDR1 SGDLS, CDR2 YYNGEE. V shed 3 bases, J shed 1 base, and the junction held 3 bases outside the gene matches. CDR3 region: CASSDRDSQETQYF. DNA of the CDR3: TGTGCCAGCAGCGACCGGGACAGCCAAGAGACCCAGTACTTC.

This clonotype was detected only a few times. This sequence joins TRBV3-1 and TRBJ2-4; no definite D call. The CDR3 totals 12 residues. V shed 1 base and J shed 6 bases, with 4 bases lying between them. Germline V gives CDR1 LGHDT, CDR2 YNNKEL (reference sequence). CDR3 region: CASSQAGNIQYF. CDR3 nucleotides: TGTGCCAGCAGCCAAGCGGGAAACATTCAGTACTTC.

The gene calls are TRBV9 and TRBJ1-1; D possibly corresponds to TRBD1 (5 bases). V was cut by 4 bases and J by 1 base, with 8 bases left in between. Germline V gene sequence: CDR1 SGDLS, CDR2 YYNGEE. The CDR3 has 13 residues. The CDR3 bases are TGTGCCAGCAGCACGACAGCGAACACTGAAGCTTTCTTT. This gives the protein CASSTTANTEAFF.